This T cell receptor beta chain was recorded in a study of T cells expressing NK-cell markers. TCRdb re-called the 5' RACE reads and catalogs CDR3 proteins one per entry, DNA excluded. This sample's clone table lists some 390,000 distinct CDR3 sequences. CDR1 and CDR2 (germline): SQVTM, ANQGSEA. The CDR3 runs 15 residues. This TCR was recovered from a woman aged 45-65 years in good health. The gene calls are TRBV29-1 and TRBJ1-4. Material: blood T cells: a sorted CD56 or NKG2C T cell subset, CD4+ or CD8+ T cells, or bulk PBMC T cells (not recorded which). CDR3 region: CSVALGTATNEKLFF.